The rows below give T cell receptor beta chains drawn from one sample of a study of beta chain features in type 1 diabetes. TCRdb's copy holds only in-frame clones and misses some; the assay was immunoSEQ multiplex PCR. This sample has fewer than 350,000 clones, with around 20% found just once. Material for sequencing was naive CD4+ T cells from blood. These receptors came from a woman between 18 and 30 years old in good health. The CDR3 runs from the conserved cysteine through the conserved F or W. The D gene is left open where the match is weak. Size tells how often a clone was seen (once, few, many) or the class of an expanded clone, and some rows leave it out.

CDR3 DNA,CDR3 protein,J gene,V gene,clone size,D gene
TGTGCCAGCAGCGCACGGACAGGTCGAATTTCTACGGCAGAGACCCAGTACTTC,CASSARTGRISTAETQYF,TRBJ2-5,TRBV7-9,NA,TRBD1
TGTGCCAGCAGCCAAGGGACAGTGGGCTATGGCTACACCTTC,CASSQGTVGYGYTF,TRBJ1-2,TRBV5-6,NA,TRBD1
TGTGCCAGCACCGACGCCGGGGGCACTGAAGCTTTCTTT,CASTDAGGTEAFF,TRBJ1-1,TRBV7-3,few,NA
TGTGCCAGCAGCTTACGACTAGCGGGGGCGGTCACAGATACGCAGTATTTT,CASSLRLAGAVTDTQYF,TRBJ2-3,TRBV7-3,NA,TRBD2
TGTGCCAGCAGCTTCGCCCTAGCGGGGTTGTACAATGAGCAGTTCTTC,CASSFALAGLYNEQFF,TRBJ2-1,TRBV5-4,NA,TRBD2
TGCAGCGTTCCAGGGGTCCCCTCTGGAAACACCATATATTTT,CSVPGVPSGNTIYF,TRBJ1-3,TRBV29-1,few,NA
TGCGCCAGCAGCCAAGATCCGGGATTAGAAGCTTTCTTT,CASSQDPGLEAFF,TRBJ1-1,TRBV4-1,NA,NA
TGTGCCAGCAGTCAGGGGTATGACTATGGCTACACCTTC,CASSQGYDYGYTF,TRBJ1-2,TRBV2,NA,NA
TGTGCCAGCAGCTCCGACAGTTCCTACGAGCAGTACTTC,CASSSDSSYEQYF,TRBJ2-7,TRBV2,NA,NA
TGTGCCAGCAGTGTACAGGGGGAACAAGAGACCCAGTACTTC,CASSVQGEQETQYF,TRBJ2-5,TRBV2,NA,TRBD1
TGTGCCAGCAGTAAGTTCCGAGATAGCAATCAGCCCCAGCATTTT,CASSKFRDSNQPQHF,TRBJ1-5,TRBV6-5,NA,NA
TGTGCCAGCAGCCCTAGCCCCCTAGACTCCTACGAGCAGTACTTC,CASSPSPLDSYEQYF,TRBJ2-7,TRBV9,NA,NA
TGTGCCAGCAGTAAGGGGATGGGGACAGGTTCCTACAATGAGCAGTTCTTC,CASSKGMGTGSYNEQFF,TRBJ2-1,TRBV27,few,TRBD1
TGTGCCATCGGCCGGACAGGGGATCAGCCCCAGCATTTT,CAIGRTGDQPQHF,TRBJ1-5,TRBV10-3,NA,TRBD1
TGTGCCACCGGGAGCAGGCGGGAGAACTATGGCTACACCTTC,CATGSRRENYGYTF,TRBJ1-2,TRBV27,NA,NA
TGTGCCAGCAGCGTACTAGGGACAGAGGACACCGGGGAGCTGTTTTTT,CASSVLGTEDTGELFF,TRBJ2-2,TRBV9,NA,TRBD1
TGTGCCTGGAGTGTAGGGAGTTACAATGAGCAGTTCTTC,CAWSVGSYNEQFF,TRBJ2-1,TRBV30,few,NA
TGTGCCAGCGGTCGCAGCGTCTACGAGCAGTACTTC,CASGRSVYEQYF,TRBJ2-7,TRBV2,few,NA
TGTGCCACCAGCATGTGGACAGGGAAGAACCAGCCCCAGCATTTT,CATSMWTGKNQPQHF,TRBJ1-5,TRBV15,NA,TRBD1
TGTGCCAGCAGTGCCGGGACAGGGACCTACGAGCAGTACTTC,CASSAGTGTYEQYF,TRBJ2-7,TRBV6-5,NA,TRBD1
TGTGCCAGCAGTGAGCGGACAGGATATAGCAATCAGCCCCAGCATTTT,CASSERTGYSNQPQHF,TRBJ1-5,TRBV2,NA,TRBD1
TGTGCCAGCAGCTTTCAGCGGGACTGGCACAATGAGCAGTTCTTC,CASSFQRDWHNEQFF,TRBJ2-1,TRBV5-6,NA,TRBD2
TGTGCCAGCAGCTATCCCAAGGGGAGGGAACTCACTGAAGCTTTCTTT,CASSYPKGRELTEAFF,TRBJ1-1,TRBV7-2,few,NA
TGTGCCTGGAGTGGAGGTACCGGGGAGCTGTTTTTT,CAWSGGTGELFF,TRBJ2-2,TRBV30,few,NA
TGTGCCAGCAGCTTAACCGACAGGTTTACCGGGGAGCTGTTTTTT,CASSLTDRFTGELFF,TRBJ2-2,TRBV11-2,few,NA
TGTGCCAGCAGCTTGGTAGGACAGGGTGTCGGGGAGCTGTTTTTT,CASSLVGQGVGELFF,TRBJ2-2,TRBV5-4,few,TRBD1
TGTGCCAGCAGCCCGGGACAGGGGGCGTTCCAAGAGACCCAGTACTTC,CASSPGQGAFQETQYF,TRBJ2-5,TRBV7-6,few,TRBD1
TGCGCCAGCAGCCAATCGTATACAGGGGGCCGATTTGGCTACACCTTC,CASSQSYTGGRFGYTF,TRBJ1-2,TRBV4-3,NA,TRBD1